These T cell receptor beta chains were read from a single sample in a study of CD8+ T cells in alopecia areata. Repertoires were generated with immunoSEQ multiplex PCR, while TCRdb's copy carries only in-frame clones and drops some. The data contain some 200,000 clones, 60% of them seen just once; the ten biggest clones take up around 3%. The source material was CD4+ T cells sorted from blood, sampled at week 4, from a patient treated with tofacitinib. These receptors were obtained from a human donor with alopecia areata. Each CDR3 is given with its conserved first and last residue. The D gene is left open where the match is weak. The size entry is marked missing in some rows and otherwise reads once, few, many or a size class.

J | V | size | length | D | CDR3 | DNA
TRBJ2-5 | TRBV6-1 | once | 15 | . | CASSALRDQQETQYF | TGTGCCAGCAGTGCCCTCCGGGACCAACAAGAGACCCAGTACTTC
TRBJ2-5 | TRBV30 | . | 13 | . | CAWSPRQQETQYF | TGTGCCTGGAGCCCCCGCCAGCAAGAGACCCAGTACTTC
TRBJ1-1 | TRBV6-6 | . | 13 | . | CASSYSTGTEAFF | TGTGCCAGCAGTTACTCGACCGGCACTGAAGCTTTCTTT
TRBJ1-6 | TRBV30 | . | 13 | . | CAWSEWGNSPLHF | TGTGCCTGGAGTGAGTGGGGAAATTCACCCCTCCACTTT
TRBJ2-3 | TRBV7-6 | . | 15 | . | CASSLPGGHTDTQYF | TGTGCCAGCAGCTTACCTGGGGGGCACACAGATACGCAGTATTTT
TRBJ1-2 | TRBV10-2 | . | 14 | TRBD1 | CASSGAGQGSGYTF | TGCGCCAGCAGTGGTGCGGGACAGGGGAGCGGCTACACCTTC
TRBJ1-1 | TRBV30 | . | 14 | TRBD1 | CAWRDRSRDTEAFF | TGTGCCTGGAGGGACAGGTCGCGGGACACTGAAGCTTTCTTT
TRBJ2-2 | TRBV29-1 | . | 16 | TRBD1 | CSVDATGEQNTGELFF | TGCAGCGTGGACGCTACAGGGGAGCAGAACACCGGGGAGCTGTTTTTT
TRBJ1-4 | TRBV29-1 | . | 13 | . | CSVGTGPNEKLFF | TGCAGCGTGGGGACGGGCCCGAATGAAAAACTGTTTTTT
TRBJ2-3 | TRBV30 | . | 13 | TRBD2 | CAWTSGGSDTQYF | TGTGCCTGGACTAGCGGGGGGTCAGATACGCAGTATTTT
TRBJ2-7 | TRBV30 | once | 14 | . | CAWRAVSGVEGQYF | TGTGCCTGGAGGGCAGTCTCCGGGGTAGAGGGACAGTACTTC
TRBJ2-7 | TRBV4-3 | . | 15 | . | CASSHSPTGSYEQYF | TGCGCCAGCAGCCACTCGCCGACAGGCTCCTACGAGCAGTACTTC
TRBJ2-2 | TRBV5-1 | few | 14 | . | CASRAGTYTGELFF | TGCGCCAGCAGGGCCGGGACTTACACCGGGGAGCTGTTTTTT
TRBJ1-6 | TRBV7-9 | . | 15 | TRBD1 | CASTSGTGPNSPLHF | TGTGCCAGCACCTCCGGGACAGGCCCTAATTCACCCCTCCACTTT
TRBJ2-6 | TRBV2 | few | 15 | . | CASKDVGAGANVLTF | TGTGCCAGCAAGGACGTGGGGGCTGGGGCCAACGTCCTGACTTTC
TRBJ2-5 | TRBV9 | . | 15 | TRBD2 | CASSAGTSGGETQYF | TGTGCCAGCAGCGCCGGGACTAGCGGGGGGGAGACCCAGTACTTC
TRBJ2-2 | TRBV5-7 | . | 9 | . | CASRGELFF | TGTGCCAGCAGGGGGGAGCTGTTTTTT
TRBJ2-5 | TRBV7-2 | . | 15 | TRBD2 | CASRLSGTSGETQYF | TGTGCCAGCAGGTTATCCGGGACTAGCGGGGAGACCCAGTACTTC
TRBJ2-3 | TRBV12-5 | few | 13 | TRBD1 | CASGSRGRDTQYF | TGTGCTAGTGGTTCCAGGGGGCGGGATACGCAGTATTTT
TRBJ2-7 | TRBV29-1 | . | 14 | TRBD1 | CSDLWDSGPYEQYF | TGCAGCGACCTATGGGACAGTGGGCCCTACGAGCAGTACTTC
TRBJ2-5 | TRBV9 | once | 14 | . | CASSVASGRETQYF | TGTGCCAGCAGCGTAGCTTCGGGAAGAGAGACCCAGTACTTC
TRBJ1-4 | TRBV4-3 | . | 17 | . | CASSQVGGRSFGEKLFF | TGCGCCAGCAGCCAAGTCGGAGGGCGTTCATTTGGTGAAAAACTGTTTTTT
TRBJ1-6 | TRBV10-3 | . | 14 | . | CAIRAEGTNSPLHF | TGTGCCATCAGGGCGGAGGGAACGAATTCACCCCTCCACTTT
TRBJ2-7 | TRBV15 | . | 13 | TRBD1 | CATQTGGLGEQYF | TGTGCCACCCAGACAGGGGGCCTTGGCGAGCAGTACTTC
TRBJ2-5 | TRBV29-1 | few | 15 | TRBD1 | CSVDPTDRGGETQYF | TGCAGCGTTGACCCTACGGACAGGGGAGGGGAGACCCAGTACTTC
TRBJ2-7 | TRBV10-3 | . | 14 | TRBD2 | CAFATGAGAYEQYF | TGTGCCTTCGCCACGGGAGCGGGGGCCTACGAGCAGTACTTC
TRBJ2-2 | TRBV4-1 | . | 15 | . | CASRSVRMNTGELFF | TGCGCCAGCAGGTCGGTACGGATGAACACCGGGGAGCTGTTTTTT
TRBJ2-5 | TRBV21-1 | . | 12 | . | CASSKRRKTQYF | TGTGCCAGCAGCAAACGAAGAAAGACCCAGTACTTC